These 9 T cell receptor beta chains originate from one sample sequenced in a study of blood T cells in healthy people across ages. With a J-beta primer mix and a sample-barcoded 5' primer, a second PCR ran roughly 6 to 12 cycles. TCRdb called the 5' RACE reads again in MiXCR, with one record for every CDR3 protein. This table holds about 1.6 million distinct CDR3 sequences, about 35% found once. The sample consisted of blood. All receptors come from a woman in her twenties or thirties in good health.

Ten or more counts support this clonotype. This chain connects TRBV11-1 to TRBJ1-2; D is unresolved. With 5 bases removed from V and 2 bases from J, the gap between germline ends came to 9 bases. Germline assignment: CDR1 SGHAT and CDR2 FQDESV (reference sequence). CDR3 length: 13 residues. The CDR3, as DNA: TGTGCCAGCAGCCCGACTGAGAACTATGGCTACACCTTC. This gives the protein CASSPTENYGYTF.

This clonotype was seen repeatedly, ten times or more. The CDR3 nucleotides read TGTGCCAGCAGCCCTGGACAGGGACCCCAAGAGACCCAGTACTTC. This gives the protein CASSPGQGPQETQYF. This chain connects TRBV13 to TRBJ2-5; 8 nucleotides align to TRBD1. Germline values: CDR1 PRHDT, CDR2 FYEKMQ (reference sequence). The trim removed 5 bases at V and 1 base at J, leaving 6 bases unmatched. The CDR3 length is 15 residues.

J is TRBJ2-3 and V is TRBV5-1, with no clear D. V lost 6 bases and J lost 3, with 11 bases in between. The CDR3 spans 13 residues. Germline CDR1 SGHRS, CDR2 YFSETQ. DNA of the CDR3: TGCGCCAGCACAAGGCAGGATACAGATACGCAGTATTTT. This encodes CASTRQDTDTQYF.

About this clonotype itself: A much larger clone sits a single nucleotide away, making a read error possible. The rearrangement links TRBV12-3 or TRBV12-4 to TRBJ2-3; the match to TRBD2 covers 8 bases. The CDR3 covers 15 residues. V trimming: 3 bases; J trimming: 4 bases; junction bases outside the gene matches: 6. The CDR3 DNA follows: TGTGCCAGCAGTTTTCGCGGGGGGCGCGCAGATACGCAGTATTTT. Residues: CASSFRGGRADTQYF.

This clonotype was detected only once. The chain recombines TRBV28 with TRBJ2-1, with TRBD2 matching 8 bases. CDR1 is MDHEN and CDR2 is SYDVKM in the germline V gene. The CDR3 consists of 17 residues. Trimming cost V 4 bases and J 4 bases; bases outside gene matches: 12. The DNA for the CDR3 is TGTGCCAGCAGTTCTAAAACCGCCGGGACTAGGTACAATGAGCAGTTCTTC. It yields the protein CASSSKTAGTRYNEQFF.

J is TRBJ2-1 and V is TRBV12-3 or TRBV12-4, with TRBD1 matching over 11 bases. The CDR3 runs 16 residues. Losses at the gene ends were 6 bases for V and 4 bases for J; bases not matched to a gene: 8. CDR3 protein: CASRLSGTGGYNEQFF. DNA of the CDR3: TGTGCCAGCAGGCTAAGTGGGACAGGGGGTTACAATGAGCAGTTCTTC.

There are a few counts of this clonotype. A clone one base away is much larger, so this may be a read error. The rearrangement joins TRBV12-3 or TRBV12-4 to TRBJ1-5, with TRBD1 identical over 10 bases. The CDR3 is 15 amino acids. The CDR3 protein is CANSLWDRGNQPQHF. In DNA, the CDR3 is TGTGCCAACAGTTTATGGGACAGGGGTAATCAGCCCCAGCATTTT.

This clonotype appeared a few times. The chain has TRBV7-2 and TRBJ2-1; D unclear. With 1 base removed from V and 9 bases from J, the gap between germline ends came to 13 bases. Germline V gene sequence: CDR1 SGHTA, CDR2 FQGNSA. This CDR3 spans 14 amino acids. The CDR3 loop reads CASSLVFRGGEQFF. CDR3 sequence (DNA): TGTGCCAGCAGCTTAGTCTTCCGAGGCGGTGAGCAGTTCTTC.

The chain employs TRBV28 and TRBJ2-7; perhaps D is TRBD1 or TRBD2 (6 bases each). The CDR3 has 12 residues. Germline V CDR1 and CDR2: MDHEN, SYDVKM. V gave up 8 bases and J gave up 7 bases, with 15 bases separating them. The CDR3 here is CASSGGTREQYF. CDR3 in DNA: TGTGCCAGCTCCGGCGGGACACGGGAGCAGTACTTC.